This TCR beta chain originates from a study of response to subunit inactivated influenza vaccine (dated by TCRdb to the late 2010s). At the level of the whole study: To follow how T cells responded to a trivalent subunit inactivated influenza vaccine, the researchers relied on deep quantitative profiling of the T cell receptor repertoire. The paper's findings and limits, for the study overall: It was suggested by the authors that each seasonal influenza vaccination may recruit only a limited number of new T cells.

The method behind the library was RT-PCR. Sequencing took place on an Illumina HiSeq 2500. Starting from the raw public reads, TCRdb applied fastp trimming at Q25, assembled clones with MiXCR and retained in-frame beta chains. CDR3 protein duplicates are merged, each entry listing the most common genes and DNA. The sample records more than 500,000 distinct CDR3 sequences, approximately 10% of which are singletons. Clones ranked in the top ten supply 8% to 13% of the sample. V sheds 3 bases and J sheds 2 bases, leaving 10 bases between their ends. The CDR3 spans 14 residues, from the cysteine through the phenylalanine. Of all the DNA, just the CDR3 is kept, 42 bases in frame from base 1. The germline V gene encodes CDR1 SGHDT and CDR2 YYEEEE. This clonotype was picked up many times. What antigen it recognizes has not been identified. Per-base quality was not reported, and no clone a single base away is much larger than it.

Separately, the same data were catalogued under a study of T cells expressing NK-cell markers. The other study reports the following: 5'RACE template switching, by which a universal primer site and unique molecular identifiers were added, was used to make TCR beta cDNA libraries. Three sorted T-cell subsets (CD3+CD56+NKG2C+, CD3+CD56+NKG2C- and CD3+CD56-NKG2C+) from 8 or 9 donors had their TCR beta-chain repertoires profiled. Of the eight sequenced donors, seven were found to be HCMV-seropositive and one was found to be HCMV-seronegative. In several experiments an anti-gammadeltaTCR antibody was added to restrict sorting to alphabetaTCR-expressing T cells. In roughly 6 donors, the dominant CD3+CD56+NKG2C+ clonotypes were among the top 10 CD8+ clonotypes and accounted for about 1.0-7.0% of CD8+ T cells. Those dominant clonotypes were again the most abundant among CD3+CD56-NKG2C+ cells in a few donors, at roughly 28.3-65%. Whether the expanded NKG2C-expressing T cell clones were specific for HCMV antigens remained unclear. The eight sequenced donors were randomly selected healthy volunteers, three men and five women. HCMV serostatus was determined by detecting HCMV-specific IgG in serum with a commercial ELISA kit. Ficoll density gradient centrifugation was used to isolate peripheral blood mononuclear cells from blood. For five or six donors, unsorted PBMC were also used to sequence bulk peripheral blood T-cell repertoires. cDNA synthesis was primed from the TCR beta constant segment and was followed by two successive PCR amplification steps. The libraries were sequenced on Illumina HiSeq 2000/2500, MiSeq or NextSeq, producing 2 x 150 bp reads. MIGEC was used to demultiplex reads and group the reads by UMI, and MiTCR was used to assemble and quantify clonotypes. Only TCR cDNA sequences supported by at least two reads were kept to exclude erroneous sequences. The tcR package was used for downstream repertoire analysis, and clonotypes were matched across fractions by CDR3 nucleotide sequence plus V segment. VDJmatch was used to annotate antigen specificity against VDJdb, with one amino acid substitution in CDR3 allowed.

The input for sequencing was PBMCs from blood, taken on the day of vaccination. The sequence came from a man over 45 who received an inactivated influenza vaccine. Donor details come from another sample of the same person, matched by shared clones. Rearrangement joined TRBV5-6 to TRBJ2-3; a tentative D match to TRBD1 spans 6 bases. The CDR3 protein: CASSWWDNTDTQYF. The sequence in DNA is TGTGCCAGCAGCTGGTGGGACAACACAGATACGCAGTATTTT. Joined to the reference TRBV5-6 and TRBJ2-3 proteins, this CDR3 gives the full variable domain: DAGVTQSPTHLIKTRGQQVTLRCSPKSGHDTVSWYQQALGQGPQFIFQYYEEEERQRGNFPDRFSGHQFPNYSSELNVNALLLGDSALYLCASSWWDNTDTQYFGPGTRLTVL.